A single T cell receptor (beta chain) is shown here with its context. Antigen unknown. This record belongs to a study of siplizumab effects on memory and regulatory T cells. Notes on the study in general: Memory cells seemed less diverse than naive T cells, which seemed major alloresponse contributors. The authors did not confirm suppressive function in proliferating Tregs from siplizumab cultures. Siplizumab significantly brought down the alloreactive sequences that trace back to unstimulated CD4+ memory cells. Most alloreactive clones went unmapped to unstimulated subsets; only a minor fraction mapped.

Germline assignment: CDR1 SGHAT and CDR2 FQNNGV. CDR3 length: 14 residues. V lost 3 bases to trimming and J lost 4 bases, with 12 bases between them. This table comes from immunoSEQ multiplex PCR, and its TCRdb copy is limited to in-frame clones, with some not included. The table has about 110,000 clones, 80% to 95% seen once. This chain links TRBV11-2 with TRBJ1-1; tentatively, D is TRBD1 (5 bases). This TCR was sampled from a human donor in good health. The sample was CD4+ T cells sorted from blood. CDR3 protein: CASSFFGQGTEAFF. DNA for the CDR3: TGTGCCAGCAGCTTCTTTGGTCAGGGCACTGAAGCTTTCTTT.